One and the same sample provided the 6 T cell receptor beta chains below, sequenced in a study of cytomegalovirus exposure and HLA in healthy donors. Primers for the PCR totalled 60 Vbeta and 13 Jbeta. TCRdb's table, derived via immunoSEQ multiplex PCR, lists solely in-frame clones and lacks some. Among roughly 130,000 clones listed, approximately 80% were seen once. The sample taken for sequencing was PBMCs. The receptors come from a male donor in good health and CMV-seropositive.

This chain connects TRBV4-3 to TRBJ2-7; tentative D call: TRBD2 (7 bases). Germline CDR1 is LGHNA and CDR2 is YSLEER. There are 15 residues in the CDR3. Deletions cut 1 base from V and 2 bases from J, with 12 bases between. CDR3 coding DNA: TGCGCCAGCAGCCAAGGGAGGGGGGGTACCTACGAGCAGTACTTC. It translates to CASSQGRGGTYEQYF.

The CDR3 is CSALAGSTGELFF. CDR3 coding DNA: TGCAGCGCCCTAGCGGGAAGCACCGGGGAGCTGTTTTTT. The chain joins TRBV29-1 to TRBJ2-2; 9 nucleotides line up with TRBD2. Germline CDR1 SQVTM, CDR2 ANQGSEA. Germline trimming cut 7 bases from V and 4 bases from J; bases unmatched to any gene: 4. The CDR3 covers 13 residues.

The chain's CDR3 is CASSLEGGPSYEQYF. CDR3 coding DNA: TGCGCCAGCAGCTTGGAGGGCGGGCCCTCCTACGAGCAGTACTTC. The chain couples TRBV5-1 to TRBJ2-7, with D maybe TRBD2 (5 bases). The CDR3 is 15 amino acids. Trimming removed 0 bases from V and 0 bases from J, with 10 bases in between. The V gene's germline CDR1 is SGHRS and CDR2 YFSETQ.

This clone was counted only a few times. The J gene is TRBJ2-7, the V gene TRBV7-7; 9 positions match TRBD2. The CDR3 contains 12 residues. CDR1 is SSHAT, CDR2 FNYEAQ, per germline (reference sequence). This chain's CDR3 is CAPSGIGYEQYF. DNA of the CDR3: TGTGCTCCTAGCGGGATCGGCTACGAGCAGTACTTC.

V gene TRBV30 combines with J gene TRBJ2-1; D ambiguous. V lost 0 bases and J lost 0, with 9 bases in between. The CDR3 runs to 15 residues. Germline V lookup: CDR1 GTSNPN, CDR2 SVGIG (reference sequence). The CDR3 spells CAWSVDSSSYNEQFF. CDR3 DNA: TGTGCCTGGAGTGTCGACTCCAGCTCCTACAATGAGCAGTTCTTC.

This chain links TRBV11-3 with TRBJ2-5; TRBD2 aligns across 7 bases. The J call may not be correct, given that the DNA end is closer to TRBJ2-7. Germline V gene sequence: CDR1 SGHNT, CDR2 YENEEA. The CDR3 runs 13 residues. In DNA form, the CDR3 reads TGTGCCAGCAGCCTCTTGGGGGGGAGCGAGCAGTACTTC. This gives the protein CASSLLGGSEQYF.